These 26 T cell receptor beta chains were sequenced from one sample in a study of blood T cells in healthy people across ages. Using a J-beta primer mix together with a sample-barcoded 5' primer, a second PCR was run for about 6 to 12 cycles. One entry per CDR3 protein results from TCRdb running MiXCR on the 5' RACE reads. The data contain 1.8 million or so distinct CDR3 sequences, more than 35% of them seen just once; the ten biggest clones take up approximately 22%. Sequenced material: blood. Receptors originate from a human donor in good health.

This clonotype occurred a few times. As DNA, the CDR3 is TGTGCCAGCAGACTATCGCGGACGGGTAATTCACCCCTCCACTTT. As protein: CASRLSRTGNSPLHF. The rearrangement joins TRBV6-2 or TRBV6-3 to TRBJ1-6; D remains ambiguous. The CDR3 runs 15 residues. V was shortened by 6 bases and J by 6 bases, with 15 bases between the two germline ends. The germline V gene encodes CDR1 MNHEY and CDR2 SVGEGT.

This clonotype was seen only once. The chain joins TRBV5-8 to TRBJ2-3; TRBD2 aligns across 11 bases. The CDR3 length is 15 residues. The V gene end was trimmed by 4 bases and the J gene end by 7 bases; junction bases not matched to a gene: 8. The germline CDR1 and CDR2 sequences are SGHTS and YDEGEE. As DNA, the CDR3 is TGTGCCAGCAGCCCTGGGACTAGCGGTTTCCATACGCAGTATTTT. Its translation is CASSPGTSGFHTQYF.

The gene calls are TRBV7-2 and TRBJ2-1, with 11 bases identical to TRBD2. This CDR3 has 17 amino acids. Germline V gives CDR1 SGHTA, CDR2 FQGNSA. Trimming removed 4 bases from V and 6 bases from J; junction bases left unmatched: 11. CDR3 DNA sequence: TGTGCCAGCAGCTCCGGATTTAGCGGGGGGGCTGGCAATGAGCAGTTCTTC. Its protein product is CASSSGFSGGAGNEQFF. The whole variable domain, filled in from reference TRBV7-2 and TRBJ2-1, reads GAGVSQSPSNKVTEKGKDVELRCDPISGHTALYWYRQSLGQGLEFLIYFQGNSAPDKSGLPSDRFSAERTGGSVSTLTIQRTQQEDSAVYLCASSSGFSGGAGNEQFFGPGTRLTVL.

In DNA form, the CDR3 reads TGTGCCAGCAAGAAAAGATTGTTAGGCACAGATACGCAGTATTTT. The encoded protein is CASKKRLLGTDTQYF. The chain uses TRBV2 and TRBJ2-3, with D unclear. From germline, CDR1 is SNHLY and CDR2 FYNNEI. There are 15 residues in the CDR3. V lost 7 bases and J 1 base, leaving 15 bases between the germline ends.

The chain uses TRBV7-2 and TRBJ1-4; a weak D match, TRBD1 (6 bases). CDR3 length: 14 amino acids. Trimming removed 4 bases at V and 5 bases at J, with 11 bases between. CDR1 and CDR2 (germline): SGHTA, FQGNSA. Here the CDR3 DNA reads TGTGCCAGCAGCTGGGGGCGACTAAATGAAAAACTGTTTTTT. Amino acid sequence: CASSWGRLNEKLFF. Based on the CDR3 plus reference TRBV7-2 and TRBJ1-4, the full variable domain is GAGVSQSPSNKVTEKGKDVELRCDPISGHTALYWYRQSLGQGLEFLIYFQGNSAPDKSGLPSDRFSAERTGGSVSTLTIQRTQQEDSAVYLCASSWGRLNEKLFFGSGTQLSVL.

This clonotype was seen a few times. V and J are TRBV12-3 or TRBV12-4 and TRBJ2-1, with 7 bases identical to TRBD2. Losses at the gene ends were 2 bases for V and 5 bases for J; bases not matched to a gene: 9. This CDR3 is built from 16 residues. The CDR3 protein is CASSLLTAGRHNEQFF. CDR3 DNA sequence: TGTGCCAGCAGTTTATTAACAGCGGGGAGACACAATGAGCAGTTCTTC.

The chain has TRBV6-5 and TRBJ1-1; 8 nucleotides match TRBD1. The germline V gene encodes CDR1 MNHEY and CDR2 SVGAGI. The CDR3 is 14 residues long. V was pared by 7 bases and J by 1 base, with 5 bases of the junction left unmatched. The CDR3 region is CASTRTGWNTEAFF. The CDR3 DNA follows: TGTGCCAGCACCAGGACAGGGTGGAACACTGAAGCTTTCTTT.

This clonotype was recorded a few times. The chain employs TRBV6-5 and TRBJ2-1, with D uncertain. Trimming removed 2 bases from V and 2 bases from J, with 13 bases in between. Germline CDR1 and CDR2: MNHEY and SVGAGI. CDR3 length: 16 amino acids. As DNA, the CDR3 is TGTGCCAGCAGTTACGGTCCGGGCACTACCTACAATGAGCAGTTCTTC. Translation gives CASSYGPGTTYNEQFF.

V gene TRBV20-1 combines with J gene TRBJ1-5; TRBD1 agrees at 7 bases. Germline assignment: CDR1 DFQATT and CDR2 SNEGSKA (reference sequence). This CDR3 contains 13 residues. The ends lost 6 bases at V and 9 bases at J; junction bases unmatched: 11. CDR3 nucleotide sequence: TGCAGTGCAACAGACAGGGCCGACGGGCCCCAGCATTTT. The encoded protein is CSATDRADGPQHF.

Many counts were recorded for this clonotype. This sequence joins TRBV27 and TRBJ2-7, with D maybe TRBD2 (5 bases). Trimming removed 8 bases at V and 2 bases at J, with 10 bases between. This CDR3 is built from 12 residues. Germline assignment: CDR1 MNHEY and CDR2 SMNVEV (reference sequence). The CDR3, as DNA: TGTGCCAGCCGGGATTCTCCCTACGAGCAGTACTTC. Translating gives CASRDSPYEQYF.

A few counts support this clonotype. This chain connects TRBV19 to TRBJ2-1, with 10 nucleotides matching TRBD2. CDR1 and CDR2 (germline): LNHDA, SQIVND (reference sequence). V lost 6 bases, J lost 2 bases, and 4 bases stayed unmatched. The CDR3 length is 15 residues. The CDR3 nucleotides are TGTGCCAGTAGAACACTAGCGGGAACCTACAATGAGCAGTTCTTC. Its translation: CASRTLAGTYNEQFF.

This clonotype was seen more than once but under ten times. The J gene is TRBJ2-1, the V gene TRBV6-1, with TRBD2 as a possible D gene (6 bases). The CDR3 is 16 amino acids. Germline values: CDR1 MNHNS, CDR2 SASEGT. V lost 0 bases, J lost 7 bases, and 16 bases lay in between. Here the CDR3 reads CASSEAPGVTLNEQFF. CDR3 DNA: TGTGCCAGCAGTGAAGCCCCGGGGGTTACGTTAAATGAGCAGTTCTTC.

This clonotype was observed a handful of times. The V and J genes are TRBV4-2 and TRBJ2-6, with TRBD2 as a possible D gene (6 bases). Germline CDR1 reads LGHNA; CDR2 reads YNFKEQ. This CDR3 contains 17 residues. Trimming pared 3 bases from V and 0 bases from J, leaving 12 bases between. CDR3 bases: TGTGCCAGCAGCCAGGTAGCGGTTCACTCTGGGGCCAACGTCCTGACTTTC. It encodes CASSQVAVHSGANVLTF.

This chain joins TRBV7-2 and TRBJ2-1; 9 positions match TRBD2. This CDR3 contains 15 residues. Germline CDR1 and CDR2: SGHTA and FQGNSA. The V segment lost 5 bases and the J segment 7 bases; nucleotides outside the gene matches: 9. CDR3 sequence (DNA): TGTGCCAGCAGCCAAGAATCGGGACTAGCAAATGAGCAGTTCTTC. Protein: CASSQESGLANEQFF. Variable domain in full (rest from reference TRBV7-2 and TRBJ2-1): GAGVSQSPSNKVTEKGKDVELRCDPISGHTALYWYRQSLGQGLEFLIYFQGNSAPDKSGLPSDRFSAERTGGSVSTLTIQRTQQEDSAVYLCASSQESGLANEQFFGPGTRLTVL.

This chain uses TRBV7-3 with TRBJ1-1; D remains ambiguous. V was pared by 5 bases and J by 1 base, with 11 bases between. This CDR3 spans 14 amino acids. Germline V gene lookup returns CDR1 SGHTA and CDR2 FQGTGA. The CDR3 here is CASSIGGGNTEAFF. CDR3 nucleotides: TGTGCCAGCAGCATAGGAGGAGGGAACACTGAAGCTTTCTTT.

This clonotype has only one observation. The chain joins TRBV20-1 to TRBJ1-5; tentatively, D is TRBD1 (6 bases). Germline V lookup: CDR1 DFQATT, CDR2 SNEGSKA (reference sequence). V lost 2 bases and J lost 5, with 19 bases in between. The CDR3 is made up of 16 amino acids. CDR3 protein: CSARSRTGGTYQPQHF. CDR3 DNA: TGCAGTGCTAGATCAAGAACGGGGGGCACATATCAGCCCCAGCATTTT.

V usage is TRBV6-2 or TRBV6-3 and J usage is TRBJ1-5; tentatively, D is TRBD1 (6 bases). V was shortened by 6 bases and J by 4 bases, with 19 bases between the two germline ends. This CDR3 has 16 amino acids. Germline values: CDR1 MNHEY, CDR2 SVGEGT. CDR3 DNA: TGTGCCAGCAGGGACCCACCGGGACAAAAAAATCAGCCCCAGCATTTT. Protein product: CASRDPPGQKNQPQHF.

The CDR3 DNA sequence: TGTGCCAGCAGCCAAGATACAGGGAACAGGCATCAGCCCCAGCATTTT. Translation gives CASSQDTGNRHQPQHF. This sequence joins TRBV3-1 and TRBJ1-5; TRBD1 is a possible D gene (6 bases). Germline values: CDR1 LGHDT, CDR2 YNNKEL (reference sequence). V was trimmed by 0 bases and J by 5 bases, leaving 14 bases between them. The CDR3 is 16 residues long.

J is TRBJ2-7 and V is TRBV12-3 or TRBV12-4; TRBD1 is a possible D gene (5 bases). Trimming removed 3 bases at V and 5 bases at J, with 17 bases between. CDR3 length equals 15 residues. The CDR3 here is CASSLAQGWINEQYF. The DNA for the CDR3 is TGTGCCAGCAGTTTGGCCCAGGGTTGGATCAACGAGCAGTACTTC.

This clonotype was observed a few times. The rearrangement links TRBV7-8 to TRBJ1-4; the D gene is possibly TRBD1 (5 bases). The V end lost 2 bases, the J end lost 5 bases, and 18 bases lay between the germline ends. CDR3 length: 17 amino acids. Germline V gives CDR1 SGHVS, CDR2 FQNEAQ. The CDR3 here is CASSLSWRGLGNEKLFF. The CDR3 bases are TGTGCCAGCAGCTTAAGTTGGAGGGGACTGGGGAATGAAAAACTGTTTTTT.

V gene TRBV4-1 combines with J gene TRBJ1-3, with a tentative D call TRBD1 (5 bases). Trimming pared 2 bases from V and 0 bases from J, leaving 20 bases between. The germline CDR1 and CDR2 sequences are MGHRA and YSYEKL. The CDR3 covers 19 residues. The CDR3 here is CASSQTGFGGGNSGNTIYF. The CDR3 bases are TGCGCCAGCAGCCAAACAGGATTTGGGGGGGGGAACTCTGGAAACACCATATATTTT.

The CDR3 DNA is TGCAGTGCTCTTAACCAGGACACCAACTATGGCTACACCTTC. It translates to CSALNQDTNYGYTF. The rearrangement uses TRBV20-1 and TRBJ1-2; possibly TRBD1 for D (5 bases). The CDR3 consists of 14 residues. The ends were cut back, 5 bases at V and 2 bases at J, with 15 bases in the middle. Per germline, CDR1 DFQATT and CDR2 SNEGSKA (reference sequence).

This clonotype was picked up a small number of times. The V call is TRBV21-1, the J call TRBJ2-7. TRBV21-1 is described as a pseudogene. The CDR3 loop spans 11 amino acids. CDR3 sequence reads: CAITWVYEQYF. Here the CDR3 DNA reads TGTGCCATCACGTGGGTGTACGAGCAGTACTTC.

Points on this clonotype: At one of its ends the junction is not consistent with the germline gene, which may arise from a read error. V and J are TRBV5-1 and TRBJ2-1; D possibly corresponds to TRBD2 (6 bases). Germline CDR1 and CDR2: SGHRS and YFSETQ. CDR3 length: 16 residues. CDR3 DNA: TGCGCCGGCAGCACGGGACTTTCACCGTCCTACAATGAGCAGTTCTTC. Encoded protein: CAGSTGLSPSYNEQFF.

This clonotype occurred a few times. The CDR3 protein is CASSLLAAGLAYEQYF. CDR3 in DNA: TGTGCCAGCAGTTTACTGGCAGCGGGGCTGGCCTACGAGCAGTACTTC. This sequence joins TRBV28 and TRBJ2-7; 7 bases fit TRBD2. Germline V gives CDR1 MDHEN, CDR2 SYDVKM. This CDR3 region has 16 residues. Unmatched junction bases numbered 9, after V lost 2 bases and J lost 2 bases.

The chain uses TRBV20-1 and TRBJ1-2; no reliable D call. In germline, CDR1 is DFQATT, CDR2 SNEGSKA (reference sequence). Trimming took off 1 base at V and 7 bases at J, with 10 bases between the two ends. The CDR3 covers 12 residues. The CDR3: CSARGGLRGYTF. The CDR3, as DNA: TGCAGTGCTAGAGGTGGACTGCGTGGCTACACCTTC.